This TCR beta chain was sequenced in a study of Graves' ophthalmopathy and Graves' hyperthyroidism. This CDR3 spans 14 amino acids. Trimming stripped 6 bases from V and 1 base from J, with 12 bases between. RNA served as the template for amplifying TCR beta CDR3 regions. First-round RT-PCR with HTBI primers preceded a second-round multiplex PCR. TCRdb reprocessed the multiplex PCR reads via MiXCR and lists one record per CDR3 protein. Seen here are over 200,000 distinct CDR3 sequences, around 30% observed once, and the top ten hold over 7.5%. This clonotype was obtained from a man in his fifties or sixties with Graves' ophthalmopathy. Sequencing input: peripheral blood. The chain recombines TRBV12-3 or TRBV12-4 with TRBJ2-5; tentatively, D is TRBD1 (6 bases). The CDR3 spells CASRRGSPQETQYF. For the CDR3, the DNA is TGTGCCAGCAGAAGGGGGTCCCCCCAAGAGACCCAGTACTTC.